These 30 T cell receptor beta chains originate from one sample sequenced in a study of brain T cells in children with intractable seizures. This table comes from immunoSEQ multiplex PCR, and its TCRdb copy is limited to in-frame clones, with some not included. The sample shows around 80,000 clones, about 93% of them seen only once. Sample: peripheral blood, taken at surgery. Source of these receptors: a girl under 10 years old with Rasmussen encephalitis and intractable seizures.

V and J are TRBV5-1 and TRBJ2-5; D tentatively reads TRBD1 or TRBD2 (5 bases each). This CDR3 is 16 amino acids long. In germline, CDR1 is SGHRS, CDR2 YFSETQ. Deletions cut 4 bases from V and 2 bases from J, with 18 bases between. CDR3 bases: TGCGCCAGCAGCCTCCAGGGAGCTAGAAGGCAAGAGACCCAGTACTTC. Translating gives CASSLQGARRQETQYF.

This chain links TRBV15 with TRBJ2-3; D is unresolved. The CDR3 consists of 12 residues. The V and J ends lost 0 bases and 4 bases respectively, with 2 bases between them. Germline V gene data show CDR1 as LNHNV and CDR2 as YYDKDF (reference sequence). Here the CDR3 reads CATSREADTQYF. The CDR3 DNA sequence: TGTGCCACCAGCAGAGAGGCAGATACGCAGTATTTT.

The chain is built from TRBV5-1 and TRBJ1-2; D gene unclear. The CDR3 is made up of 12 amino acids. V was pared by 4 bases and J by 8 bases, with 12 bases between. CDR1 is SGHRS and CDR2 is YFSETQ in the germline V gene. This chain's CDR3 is CASSKGKSGYTF. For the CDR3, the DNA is TGCGCCAGCAGCAAGGGCAAGTCGGGCTACACCTTC. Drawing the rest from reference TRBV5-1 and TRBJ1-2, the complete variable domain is KAGVTQTPRYLIKTRGQQVTLSCSPISGHRSVSWYQQTPGQGLQFLFEYFSETQRNKGNFPGRFSGRQFSNSRSEMNVSTLELGDSALYLCASSKGKSGYTFGSGTRLTVV.

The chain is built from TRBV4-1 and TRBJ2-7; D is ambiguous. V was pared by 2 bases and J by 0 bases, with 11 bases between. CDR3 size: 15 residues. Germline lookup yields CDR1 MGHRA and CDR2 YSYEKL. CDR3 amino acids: CASSQRTDLSYEQYF. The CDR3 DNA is TGCGCCAGCAGCCAACGGACGGACCTCTCCTACGAGCAGTACTTC.

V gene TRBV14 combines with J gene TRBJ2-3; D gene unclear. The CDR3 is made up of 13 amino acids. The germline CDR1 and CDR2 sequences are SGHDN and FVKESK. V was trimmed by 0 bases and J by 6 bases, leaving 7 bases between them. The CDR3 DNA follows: TGTGCCAGCAGCCAAGATCTTCGTGATACGCAGTATTTT. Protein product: CASSQDLRDTQYF.

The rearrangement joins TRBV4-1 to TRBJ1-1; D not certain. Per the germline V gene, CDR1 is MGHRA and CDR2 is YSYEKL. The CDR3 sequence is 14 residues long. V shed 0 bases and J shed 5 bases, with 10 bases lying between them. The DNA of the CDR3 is TGCGCCAGCAGCCAAGATCCTATGGGGACTGAAGCTTTCTTT. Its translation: CASSQDPMGTEAFF.

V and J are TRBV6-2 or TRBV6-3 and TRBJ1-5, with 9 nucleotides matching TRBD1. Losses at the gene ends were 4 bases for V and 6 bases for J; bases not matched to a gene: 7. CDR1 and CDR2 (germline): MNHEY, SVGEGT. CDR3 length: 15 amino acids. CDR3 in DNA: TGTGCCAGCAGTTTACTCGGACAGGGGATTCAGCCCCAGCATTTT. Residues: CASSLLGQGIQPQHF.

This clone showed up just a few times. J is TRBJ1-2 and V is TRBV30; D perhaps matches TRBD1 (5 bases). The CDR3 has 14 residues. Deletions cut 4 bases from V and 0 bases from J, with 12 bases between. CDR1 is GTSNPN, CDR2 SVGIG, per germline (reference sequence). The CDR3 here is CAWKKGDTNYGYTF. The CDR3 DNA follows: TGTGCCTGGAAAAAAGGGGATACTAACTATGGCTACACCTTC.

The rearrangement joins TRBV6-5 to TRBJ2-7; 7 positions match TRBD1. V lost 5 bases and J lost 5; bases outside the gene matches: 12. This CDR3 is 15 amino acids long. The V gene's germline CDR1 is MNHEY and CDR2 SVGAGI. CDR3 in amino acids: CASSPNEGAMNEQYF. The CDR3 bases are TGTGCCAGCAGTCCCAACGAGGGGGCAATGAACGAGCAGTACTTC.

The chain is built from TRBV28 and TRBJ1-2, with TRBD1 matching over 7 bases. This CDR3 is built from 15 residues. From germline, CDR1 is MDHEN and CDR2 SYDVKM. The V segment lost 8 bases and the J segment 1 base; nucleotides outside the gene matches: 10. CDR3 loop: CASSAPGQLNYGYTF. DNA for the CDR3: TGTGCCAGCTCGGCCCCGGGACAGCTTAACTATGGCTACACCTTC.

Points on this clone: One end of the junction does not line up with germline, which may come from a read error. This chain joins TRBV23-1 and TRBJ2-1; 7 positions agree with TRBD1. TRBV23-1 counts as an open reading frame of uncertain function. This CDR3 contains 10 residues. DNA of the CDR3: TGCGCCAGCCGCTACAGGGGAGCGATCTTC. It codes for CASRYRGAIF.

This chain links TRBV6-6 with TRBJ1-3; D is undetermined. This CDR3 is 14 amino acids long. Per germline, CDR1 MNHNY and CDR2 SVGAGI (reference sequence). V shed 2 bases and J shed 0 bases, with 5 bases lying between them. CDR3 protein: CASSYPDSGNTIYF. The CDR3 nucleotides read TGTGCCAGCAGTTACCCAGACTCTGGAAACACCATATATTTT.

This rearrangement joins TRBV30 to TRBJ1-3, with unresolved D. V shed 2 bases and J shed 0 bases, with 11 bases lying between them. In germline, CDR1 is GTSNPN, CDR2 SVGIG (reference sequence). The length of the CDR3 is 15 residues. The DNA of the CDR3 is TGTGCCTGGAGTCCCCGGACGTTCTCTGGAAACACCATATATTTT. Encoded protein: CAWSPRTFSGNTIYF.

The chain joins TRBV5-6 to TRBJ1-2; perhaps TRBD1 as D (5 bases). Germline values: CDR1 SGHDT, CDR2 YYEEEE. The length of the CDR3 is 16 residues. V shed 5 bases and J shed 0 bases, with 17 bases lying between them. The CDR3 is CASRGGPGRTNYGYTF. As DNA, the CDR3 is TGTGCCAGCAGGGGGGGACCAGGTCGGACTAACTATGGCTACACCTTC.

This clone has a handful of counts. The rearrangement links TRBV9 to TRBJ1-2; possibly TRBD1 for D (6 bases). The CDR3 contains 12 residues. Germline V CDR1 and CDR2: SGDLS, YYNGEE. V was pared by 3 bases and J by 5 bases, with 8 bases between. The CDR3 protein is CASSDRVYGYTF. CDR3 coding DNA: TGTGCCAGCAGCGACAGGGTGTATGGCTACACCTTC.

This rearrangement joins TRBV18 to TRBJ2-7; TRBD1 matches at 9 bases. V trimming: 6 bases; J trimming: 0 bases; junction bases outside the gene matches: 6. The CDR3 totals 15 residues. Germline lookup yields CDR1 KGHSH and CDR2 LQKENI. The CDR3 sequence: CASSNGQGLSYEQYF. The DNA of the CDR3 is TGTGCCAGCTCGAACGGACAGGGGCTCTCCTACGAGCAGTACTTC.

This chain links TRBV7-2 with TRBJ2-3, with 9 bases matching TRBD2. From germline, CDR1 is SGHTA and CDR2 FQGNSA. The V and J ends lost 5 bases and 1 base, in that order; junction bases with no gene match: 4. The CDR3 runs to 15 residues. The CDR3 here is CASSQSGGRTDTQYF. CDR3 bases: TGTGCCAGCAGCCAAAGCGGGGGGCGCACAGATACGCAGTATTTT. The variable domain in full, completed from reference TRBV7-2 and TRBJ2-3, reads GAGVSQSPSNKVTEKGKDVELRCDPISGHTALYWYRQSLGQGLEFLIYFQGNSAPDKSGLPSDRFSAERTGGSVSTLTIQRTQQEDSAVYLCASSQSGGRTDTQYFGPGTRLTVL.

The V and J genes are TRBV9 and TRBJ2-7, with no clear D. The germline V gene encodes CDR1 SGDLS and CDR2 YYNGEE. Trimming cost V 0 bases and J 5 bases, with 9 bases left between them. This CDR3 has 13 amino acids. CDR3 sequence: CASSVGLMHEQYF. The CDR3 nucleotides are TGTGCCAGCAGCGTAGGTCTTATGCACGAGCAGTACTTC.

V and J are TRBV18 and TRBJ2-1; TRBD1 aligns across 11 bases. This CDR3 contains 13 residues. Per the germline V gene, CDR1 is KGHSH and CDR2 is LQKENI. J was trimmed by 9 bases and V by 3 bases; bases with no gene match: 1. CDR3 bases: TGTGCCAGCTCACCGGACAGGGGGCTTGAGCAGTTCTTC. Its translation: CASSPDRGLEQFF.

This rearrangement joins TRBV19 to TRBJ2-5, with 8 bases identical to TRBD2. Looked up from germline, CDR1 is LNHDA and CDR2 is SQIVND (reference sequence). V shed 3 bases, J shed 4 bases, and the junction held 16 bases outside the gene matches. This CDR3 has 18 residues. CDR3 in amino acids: CASSMGPSGGLRRETQYF. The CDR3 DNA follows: TGTGCCAGTAGTATGGGCCCGAGCGGGGGATTACGCCGAGAGACCCAGTACTTC.

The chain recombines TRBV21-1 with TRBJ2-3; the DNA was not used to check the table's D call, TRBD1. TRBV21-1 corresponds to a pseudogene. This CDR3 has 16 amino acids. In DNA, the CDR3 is TGTGCCAGCTTGGTGCAGGACAGGGGAGGGTCAGATACGCAGTATTTT. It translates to CASLVQDRGGSDTQYF.

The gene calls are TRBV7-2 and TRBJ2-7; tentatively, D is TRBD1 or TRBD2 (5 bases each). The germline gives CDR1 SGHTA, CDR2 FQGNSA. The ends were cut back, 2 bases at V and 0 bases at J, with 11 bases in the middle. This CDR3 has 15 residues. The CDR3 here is CASSLFRGASYEQYF. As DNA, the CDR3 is TGTGCCAGCAGCTTATTCCGGGGCGCCTCCTACGAGCAGTACTTC.

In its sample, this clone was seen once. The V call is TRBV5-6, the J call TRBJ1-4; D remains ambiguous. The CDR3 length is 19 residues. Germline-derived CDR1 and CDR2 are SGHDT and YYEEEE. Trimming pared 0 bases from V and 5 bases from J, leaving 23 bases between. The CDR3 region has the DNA TGTGCCAGCAGCTTGGGAGCCTCTAGACTCGTCCCGCCGAATGAAAAACTGTTTTTT. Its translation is CASSLGASRLVPPNEKLFF.

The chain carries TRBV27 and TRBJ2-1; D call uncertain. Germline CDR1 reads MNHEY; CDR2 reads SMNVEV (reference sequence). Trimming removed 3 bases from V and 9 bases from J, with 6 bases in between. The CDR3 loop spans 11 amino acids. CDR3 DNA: TGTGCCAGCAGTTTGGGAATTGAGCAGTTCTTC. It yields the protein CASSLGIEQFF.

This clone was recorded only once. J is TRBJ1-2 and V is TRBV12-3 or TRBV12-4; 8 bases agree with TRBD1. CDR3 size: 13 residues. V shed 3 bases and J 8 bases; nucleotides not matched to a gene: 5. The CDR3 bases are TGTGCCAGCAGTTTTGGGACAGGAGGCGGCTACACCTTC. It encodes CASSFGTGGGYTF.

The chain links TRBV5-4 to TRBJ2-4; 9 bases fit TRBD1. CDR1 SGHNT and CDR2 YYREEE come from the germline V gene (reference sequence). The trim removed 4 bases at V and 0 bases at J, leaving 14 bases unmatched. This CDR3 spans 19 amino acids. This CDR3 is CASSLQGQGWALAKNIQYF. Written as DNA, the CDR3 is TGTGCCAGCAGCCTGCAGGGACAGGGATGGGCACTAGCCAAAAACATTCAGTACTTC.

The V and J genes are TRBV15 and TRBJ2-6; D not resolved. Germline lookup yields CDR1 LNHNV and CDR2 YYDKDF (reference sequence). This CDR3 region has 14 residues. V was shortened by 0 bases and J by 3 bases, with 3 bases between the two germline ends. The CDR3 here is CATSRDVGANVLTF. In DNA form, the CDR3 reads TGTGCCACCAGCAGAGATGTTGGGGCCAACGTCCTGACTTTC.

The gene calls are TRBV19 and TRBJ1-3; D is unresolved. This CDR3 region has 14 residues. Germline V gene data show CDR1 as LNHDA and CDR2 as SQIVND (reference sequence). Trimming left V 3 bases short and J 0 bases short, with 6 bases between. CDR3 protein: CASSISSSGNTIYF. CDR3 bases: TGTGCCAGTAGTATCAGCTCCTCTGGAAACACCATATATTTT.

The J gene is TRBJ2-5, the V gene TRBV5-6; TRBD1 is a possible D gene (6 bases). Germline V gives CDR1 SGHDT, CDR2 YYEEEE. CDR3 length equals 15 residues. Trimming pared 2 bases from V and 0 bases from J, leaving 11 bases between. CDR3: CASSFYRVYQETQYF. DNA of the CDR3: TGTGCCAGCAGCTTCTACAGGGTGTACCAAGAGACCCAGTACTTC.

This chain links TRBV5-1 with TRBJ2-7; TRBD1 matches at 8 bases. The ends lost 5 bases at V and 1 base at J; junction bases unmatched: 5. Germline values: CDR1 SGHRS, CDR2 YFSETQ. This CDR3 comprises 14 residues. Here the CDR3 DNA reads TGCGCCAGCAGGCCGACAGGGGAATCCTACGAGCAGTACTTC. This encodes CASRPTGESYEQYF.